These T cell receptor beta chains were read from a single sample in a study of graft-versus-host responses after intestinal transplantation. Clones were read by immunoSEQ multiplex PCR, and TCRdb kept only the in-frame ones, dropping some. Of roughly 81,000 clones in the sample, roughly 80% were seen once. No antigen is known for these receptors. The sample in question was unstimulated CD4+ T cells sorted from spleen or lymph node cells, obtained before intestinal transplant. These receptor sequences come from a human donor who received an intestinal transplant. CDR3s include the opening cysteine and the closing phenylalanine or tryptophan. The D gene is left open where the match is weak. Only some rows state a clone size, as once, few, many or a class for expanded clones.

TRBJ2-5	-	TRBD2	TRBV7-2	TGTGCCAGCAGCTTAGCCCCCGGGACTAGCGGACTCCAAGAGACCCAGTACTTC	CASSLAPGTSGLQETQYF
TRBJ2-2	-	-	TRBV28	TGTGCCAGCAGTCCCCACCCGACAGGACGCACCGGGGAGCTGTTTTTT	CASSPHPTGRTGELFF
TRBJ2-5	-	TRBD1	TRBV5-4	TGTGCCAGCAGCCCAACCACAGGGGGCTGGGAGACCCAGTACTTC	CASSPTTGGWETQYF
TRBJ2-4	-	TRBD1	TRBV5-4	TGTGCCAGCAGCGCCGGACAGGGGACCAAAAACATTCAGTACTTC	CASSAGQGTKNIQYF
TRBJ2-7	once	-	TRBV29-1	TGCACCTCATGCCAGGGCTACGAGCAGTACTTC	CTSCQGYEQYF
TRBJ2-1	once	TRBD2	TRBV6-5	TGTGCCAGCAGTTACTCGAGCGGGAGGGCCCTCAATGAGCAGTTCTTC	CASSYSSGRALNEQFF
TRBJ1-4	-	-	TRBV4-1	TGCGCCAGCAGCCTACCAGGTCCGACTGAAAAACTGTTTTTT	CASSLPGPTEKLFF
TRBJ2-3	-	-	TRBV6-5	TGTGCCAGCTCAGGGATTGCACAAGATACGCAGTATTTT	CASSGIAQDTQYF
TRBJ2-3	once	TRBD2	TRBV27	TGTGCCAGCAGTAGACGGGGGGTATGGGTCACAGATACGCAGTATTTT	CASSRRGVWVTDTQYF
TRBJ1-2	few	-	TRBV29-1	TGCAGCGTTGGTGTAAATGGCTACACCTTC	CSVGVNGYTF
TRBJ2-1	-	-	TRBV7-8	TGTGCCAGCAGCTTAGGGCCCATGGTAACCCACAATGAGCAGTTCTTC	CASSLGPMVTHNEQFF
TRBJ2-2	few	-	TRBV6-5	TGTGCCAGCAGTTTATCCCAGGGGAGCACCGGGGAGCTGTTTTTT	CASSLSQGSTGELFF
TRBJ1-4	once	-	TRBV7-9	TGTGCCAGCAGCTTACAGGTGGGGGCCGAAAAACTGTTTTTT	CASSLQVGAEKLFF
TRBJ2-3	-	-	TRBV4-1	TGCGCCAGCAGCCAAAAAAGCAGTACTGGGCCGGATACGCAGTATTTT	CASSQKSSTGPDTQYF
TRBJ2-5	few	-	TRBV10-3	TGTGCCATCAGTGAGTCAACGGGAATGGGAGAGACCCAGTACTTC	CAISESTGMGETQYF
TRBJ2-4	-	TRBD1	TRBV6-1	TGTGCCAGCAGGGACAGGGTTATTCAGTACTTC	CASRDRVIQYF
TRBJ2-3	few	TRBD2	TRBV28	TGTGCCAGCACCACCCCTGCGGGGGGGGCTCAGGGGTCAGATACGCAGTATTTT	CASTTPAGGAQGSDTQYF
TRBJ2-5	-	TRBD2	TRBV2	TGTGCCAGCAGTGGGGCGGGACTAGCGGGAGAGACCCAGTACTTC	CASSGAGLAGETQYF
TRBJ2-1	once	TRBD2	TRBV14	TGTGCCAGCAGCCAAGATCTTGGTAGCGGGAGGGGTCTGCGCAATGAGCAGTTCTTC	CASSQDLGSGRGLRNEQFF
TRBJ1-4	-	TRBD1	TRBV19	TGTGCCAGTAAAGCCTCAGGGGGCTCTAATGAAAAACTGTTTTTT	CASKASGGSNEKLFF